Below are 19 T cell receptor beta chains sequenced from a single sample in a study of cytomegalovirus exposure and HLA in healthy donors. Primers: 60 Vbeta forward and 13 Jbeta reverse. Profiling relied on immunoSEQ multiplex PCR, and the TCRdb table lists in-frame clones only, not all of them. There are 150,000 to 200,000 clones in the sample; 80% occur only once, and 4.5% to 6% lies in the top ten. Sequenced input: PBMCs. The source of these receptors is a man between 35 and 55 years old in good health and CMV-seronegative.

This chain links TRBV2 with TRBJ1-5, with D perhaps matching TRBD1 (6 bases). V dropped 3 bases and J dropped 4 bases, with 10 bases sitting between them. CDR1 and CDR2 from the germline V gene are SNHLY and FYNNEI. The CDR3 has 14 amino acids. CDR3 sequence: CASSDRGGNQPQHF. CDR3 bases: TGTGCCAGCAGTGACAGGGGCGGGAATCAGCCCCAGCATTTT.

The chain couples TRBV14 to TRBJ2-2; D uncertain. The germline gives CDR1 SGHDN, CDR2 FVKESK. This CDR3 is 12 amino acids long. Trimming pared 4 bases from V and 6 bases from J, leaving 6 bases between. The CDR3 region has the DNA TGTGCCAGCAGCCCCTTTGCCGGGGAGCTGTTTTTT. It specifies CASSPFAGELFF. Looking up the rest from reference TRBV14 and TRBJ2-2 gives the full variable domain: EAGVTQFPSHSVIEKGQTVTLRCDPISGHDNLYWYRRVMGKEIKFLLHFVKESKQDESGMPNNRFLAERTGGTYSTLKVQPAELEDSGVYFCASSPFAGELFFGEGSRLTVL.

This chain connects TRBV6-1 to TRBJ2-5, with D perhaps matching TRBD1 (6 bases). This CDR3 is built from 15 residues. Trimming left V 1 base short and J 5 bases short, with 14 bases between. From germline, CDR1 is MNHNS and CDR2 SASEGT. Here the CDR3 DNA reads TGTGCCAGCAGTGAAGAAAGTGGGGGCGCGGAGACCCAGTACTTC. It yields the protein CASSEESGGAETQYF.

CDR3 amino acids: CATSRDRETQYF. DNA of the CDR3: TGTGCCACCAGCAGAGATCGGGAGACCCAGTACTTC. This chain uses TRBV15 with TRBJ2-5; D not resolved. Germline CDR1 and CDR2: LNHNV and YYDKDF (reference sequence). V was shortened by 0 bases and J by 5 bases, with 4 bases between the two germline ends. The CDR3 runs 12 residues.

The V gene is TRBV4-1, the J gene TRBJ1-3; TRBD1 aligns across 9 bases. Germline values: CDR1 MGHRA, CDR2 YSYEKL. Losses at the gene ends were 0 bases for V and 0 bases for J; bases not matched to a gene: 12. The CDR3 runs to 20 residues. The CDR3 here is CASSQDGLTGGTHSGNTIYF. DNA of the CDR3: TGCGCCAGCAGCCAAGACGGATTGACAGGGGGAACTCACTCTGGAAACACCATATATTTT.

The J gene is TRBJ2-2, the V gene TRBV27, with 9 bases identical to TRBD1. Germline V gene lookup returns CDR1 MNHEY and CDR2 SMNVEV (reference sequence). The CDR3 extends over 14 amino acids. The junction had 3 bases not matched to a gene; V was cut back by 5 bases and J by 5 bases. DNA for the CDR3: TGTGCCAGCAGTGGGGGACAGGGAACCGGGGAGCTGTTTTTT. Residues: CASSGGQGTGELFF.

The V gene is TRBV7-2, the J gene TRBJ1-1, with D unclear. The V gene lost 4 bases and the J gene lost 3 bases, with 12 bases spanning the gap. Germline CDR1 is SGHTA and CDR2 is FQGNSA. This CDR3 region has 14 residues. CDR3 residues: CASSSLNSDTEAFF. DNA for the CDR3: TGTGCCAGCAGCTCACTTAATTCGGACACTGAAGCTTTCTTT.

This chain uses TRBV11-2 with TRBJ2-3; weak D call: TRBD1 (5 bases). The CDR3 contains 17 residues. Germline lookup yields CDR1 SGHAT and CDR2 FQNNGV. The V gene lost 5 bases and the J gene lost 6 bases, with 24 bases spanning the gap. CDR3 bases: TGTGCCAGCAGCCCAGGCGGATGGGTGAACAGGTGGGATACGCAGTATTTT. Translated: CASSPGGWVNRWDTQYF.

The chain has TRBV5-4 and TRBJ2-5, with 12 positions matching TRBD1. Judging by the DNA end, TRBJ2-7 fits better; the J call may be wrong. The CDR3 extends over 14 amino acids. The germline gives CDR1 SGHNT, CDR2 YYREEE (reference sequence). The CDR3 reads CASGDRGREGEQYF. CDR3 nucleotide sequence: TGTGCCAGCGGGGACAGGGGGCGCGAGGGCGAGCAGTACTTC.

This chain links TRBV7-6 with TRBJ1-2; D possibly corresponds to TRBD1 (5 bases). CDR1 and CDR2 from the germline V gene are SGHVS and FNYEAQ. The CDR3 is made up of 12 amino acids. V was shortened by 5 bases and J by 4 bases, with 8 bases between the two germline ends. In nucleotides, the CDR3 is TGTGCCAGCAGCGCAGACAGCTATGGCTACACCTTC. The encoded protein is CASSADSYGYTF.

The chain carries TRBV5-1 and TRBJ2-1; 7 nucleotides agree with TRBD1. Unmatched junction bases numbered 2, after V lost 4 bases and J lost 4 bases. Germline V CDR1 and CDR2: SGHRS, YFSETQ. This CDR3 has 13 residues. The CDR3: CASSPTGYNEQFF. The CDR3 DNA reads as TGCGCCAGCAGCCCGACAGGGTACAATGAGCAGTTCTTC.

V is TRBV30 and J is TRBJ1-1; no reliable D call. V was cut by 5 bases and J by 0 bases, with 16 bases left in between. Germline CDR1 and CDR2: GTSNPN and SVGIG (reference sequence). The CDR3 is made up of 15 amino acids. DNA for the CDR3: TGTGCCTGGGATACGGGGAACGGCATGAACACTGAAGCTTTCTTT. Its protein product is CAWDTGNGMNTEAFF.

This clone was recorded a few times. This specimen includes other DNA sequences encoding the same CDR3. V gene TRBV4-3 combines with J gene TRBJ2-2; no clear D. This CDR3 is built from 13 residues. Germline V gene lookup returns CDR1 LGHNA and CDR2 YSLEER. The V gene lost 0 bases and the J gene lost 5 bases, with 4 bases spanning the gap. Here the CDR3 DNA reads TGCGCCAGCAGCCAAGATCGGACCGGGGAGCTGTTTTTT. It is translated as CASSQDRTGELFF.

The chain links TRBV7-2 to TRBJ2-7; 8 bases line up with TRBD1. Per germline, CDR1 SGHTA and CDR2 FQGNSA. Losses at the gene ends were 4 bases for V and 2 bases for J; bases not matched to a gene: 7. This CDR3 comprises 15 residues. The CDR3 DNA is TGTGCCAGCAGCTCCCCCAGGGGGCCGACCTACGAGCAGTACTTC. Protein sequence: CASSSPRGPTYEQYF.

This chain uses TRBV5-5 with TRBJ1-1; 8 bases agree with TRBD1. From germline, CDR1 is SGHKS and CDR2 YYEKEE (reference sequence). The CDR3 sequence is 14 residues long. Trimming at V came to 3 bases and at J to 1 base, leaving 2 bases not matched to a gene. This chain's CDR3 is CASSWTGKNTEAFF. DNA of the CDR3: TGTGCCAGCAGCTGGACAGGGAAGAACACTGAAGCTTTCTTT.

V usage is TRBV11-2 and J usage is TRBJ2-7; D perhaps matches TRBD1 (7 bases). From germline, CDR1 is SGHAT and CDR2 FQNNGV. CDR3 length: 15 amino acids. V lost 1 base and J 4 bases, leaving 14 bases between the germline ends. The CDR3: CASSLGVRGAYEQYF. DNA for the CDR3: TGTGCCAGCAGCTTAGGAGTCAGGGGGGCGTACGAGCAGTACTTC.

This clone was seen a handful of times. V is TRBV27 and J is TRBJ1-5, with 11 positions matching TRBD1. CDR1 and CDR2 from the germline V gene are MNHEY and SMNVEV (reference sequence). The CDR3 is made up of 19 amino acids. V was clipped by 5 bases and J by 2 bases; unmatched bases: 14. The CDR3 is CASSKISGQGGIGNQPQHF. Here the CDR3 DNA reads TGTGCCAGCAGTAAAATATCGGGACAGGGGGGAATCGGCAATCAGCCCCAGCATTTT.

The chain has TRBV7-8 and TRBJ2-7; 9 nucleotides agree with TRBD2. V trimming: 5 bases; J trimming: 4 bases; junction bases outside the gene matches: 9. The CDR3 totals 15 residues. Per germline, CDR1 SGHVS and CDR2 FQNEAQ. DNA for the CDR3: TGTGCCAGCAGCACCTCCGGGACTAGCTCATACGAGCAGTACTTC. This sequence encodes CASSTSGTSSYEQYF. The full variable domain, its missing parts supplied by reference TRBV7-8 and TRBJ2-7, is GAGVSQSPRYKVAKRGQDVALRCDPISGHVSLFWYQQALGQGPEFLTYFQNEAQLDKSGLPSDRFFAERPEGSVSTLKIQRTQQEDSAVYLCASSTSGTSSYEQYFGPGTRLTVT.

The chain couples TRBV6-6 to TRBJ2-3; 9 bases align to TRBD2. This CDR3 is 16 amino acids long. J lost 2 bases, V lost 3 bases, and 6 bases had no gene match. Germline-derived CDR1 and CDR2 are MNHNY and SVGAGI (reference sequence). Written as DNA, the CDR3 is TGTGCCAGCAGTTATTGGCGGGAGGGCCCCACAGATACGCAGTATTTT. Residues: CASSYWREGPTDTQYF.